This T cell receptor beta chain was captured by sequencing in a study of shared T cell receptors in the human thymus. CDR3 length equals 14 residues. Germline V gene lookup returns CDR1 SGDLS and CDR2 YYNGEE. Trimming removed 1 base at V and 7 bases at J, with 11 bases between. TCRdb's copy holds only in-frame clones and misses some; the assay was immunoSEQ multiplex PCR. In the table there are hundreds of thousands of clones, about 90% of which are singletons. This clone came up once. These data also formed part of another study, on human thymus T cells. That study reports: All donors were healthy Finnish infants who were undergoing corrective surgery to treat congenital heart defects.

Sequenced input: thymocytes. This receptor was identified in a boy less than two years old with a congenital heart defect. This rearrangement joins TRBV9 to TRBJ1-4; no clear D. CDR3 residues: CASSVQSKPEKLFF. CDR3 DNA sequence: TGTGCCAGCAGCGTACAAAGCAAACCTGAAAAACTGTTTTTT.